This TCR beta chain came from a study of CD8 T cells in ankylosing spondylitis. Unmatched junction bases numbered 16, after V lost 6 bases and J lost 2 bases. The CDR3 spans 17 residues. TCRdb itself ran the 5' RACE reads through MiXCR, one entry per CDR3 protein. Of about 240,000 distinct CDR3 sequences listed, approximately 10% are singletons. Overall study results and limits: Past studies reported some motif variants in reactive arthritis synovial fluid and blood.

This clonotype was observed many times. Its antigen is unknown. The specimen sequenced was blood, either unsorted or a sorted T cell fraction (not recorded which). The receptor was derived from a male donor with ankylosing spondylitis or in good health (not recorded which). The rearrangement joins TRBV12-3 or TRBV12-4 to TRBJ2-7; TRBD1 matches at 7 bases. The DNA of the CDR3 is TGTGCCAGCAGCCGCCCCAACCCGGGACAGCCCACCTACGAGCAGTACTTC. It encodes CASSRPNPGQPTYEQYF.